This T cell receptor (beta chain) emerged from a study of blood T cell repertoires in COVID-19. Study in general: The origin of the acute and convalescent COVID-19 samples was the United States, Italy and Spain.

The CDR3 length is 16 residues. V was pared by 5 bases and J by 1 base, with 14 bases between. The germline V gene has CDR1 MDHEN and CDR2 SYDVKM. Libraries were prepared by immunoSEQ multiplex PCR; TCRdb keeps only in-frame clonotypes and omits some of them. The table lists 130,000 or so clones, about 80% of them singletons, with 25% in the top ten. The specimen was peripheral blood. The chain links TRBV28 to TRBJ2-2, with D unclear. The sequence came from a human donor in a cohort sampled during active COVID-19. In nucleotides, the CDR3 is TGTGCCAGCAGTACGACTTTGTACTTGAACACCGGGGAGCTGTTTTTT. Amino acids: CASSTTLYLNTGELFF.